This T cell receptor beta chain was observed in a study of blood T cell repertoires in COVID-19. In the study's own analysis: Estimated nucleated cell counts came from reference gene primer amplification. Libraries were prepared by immunoSEQ multiplex PCR; TCRdb keeps only in-frame clonotypes and omits some of them. Clone size and V and J calls were adopted from that table, with D and trimming inferred from the DNA. The sample has 90,000 to 100,000 clones, 87% seen once. V was cut by 0 bases and J by 9 bases, with 9 bases left in between. The CDR3 loop spans 13 amino acids. Per germline, CDR1 MNHEY and CDR2 SVGEGT.

The sequenced sample was peripheral blood. The sequence derives from a human donor in a cohort sampled during active COVID-19. This chain links TRBV6-2 or TRBV6-3 with TRBJ2-1; D gene ambiguous. The CDR3 spells CASSYSNQVEQFF. DNA for the CDR3: TGTGCCAGCAGTTACTCGAATCAGGTTGAGCAGTTCTTC.